This T cell receptor beta chain was captured by sequencing in a study of OX40 agonist ivuxolimab in advanced cancers. Across the whole study: Cancers in dose escalation were hepatocellular, melanoma, renal cell and head and neck. At approximately 83% male, the cohort had a mean age of around 56 years, ranging from 23 to 79. Study-wide results and limits: Clonal expansion by week 6 occurred in CD4+ and CD8+ blood T cells (at 0.1 to 3.0 mg/kg). Among T cells, CD8+ cells averaged more expanded clones than CD4+ cells.

In its sample, this clone was seen once. The antigen remains undetermined. Sequencing used immunoSEQ multiplex PCR; TCRdb keeps in-frame clones, though not all of them. The table has about 76,000 clones, approximately 85% seen once. Trimming took off 1 base at V and 5 bases at J, with 8 bases between the two ends. The CDR3 is 13 residues long. From germline, CDR1 is SSHAT and CDR2 FNYEAQ (reference sequence). The sample was CD4+ or CD8+ T cells sorted from blood, taken in a trial of the OX40 agonist ivuxolimab. The rearrangement uses TRBV7-7 and TRBJ1-1; no reliable D call. This TCR was recovered from an adult with an advanced solid tumor such as melanoma, head and neck, liver or kidney cancer. CDR3 sequence: CASSLDYGTEAFF. The CDR3, as DNA: TGTGCCAGCAGCTTAGATTACGGGACTGAAGCTTTCTTT. Together with reference TRBV7-7 and TRBJ1-1, the CDR3 gives the full variable domain: GAGVSQSPRYKVTKRGQDVTLRCDPISSHATLYWYQQALGQGPEFLTYFNYEAQPDKSGLPSDRFSAERPEGSISTLTIQRTEQRDSAMYRCASSLDYGTEAFFGQGTRLTVV.